This T cell receptor (beta chain) was sequenced in a study of Ad26.COV2.S vaccination and SARS-CoV-2 variants. General observations from the study: Greater spike-specific TCR breadth was seen in vaccine recipients than in placebo recipients. An underestimation of total T cell responses may have resulted from the TCR breadth and depth analyses.

Treatment in this sample: 15 to 20 received Ad26.COV2.S at low or high dose, single or two shots; several received placebo; per-sample allocation not given. Sampling was done on day 63 after the first vaccine or placebo injection. Built on an Ad26 vector, the vaccine expressed Wuhan-strain SARS-CoV-2 spike. This clone has only a few counts. The antigen is undetermined. Trimming cost V 6 bases and J 3 bases, with 8 bases left between them. The germline V gene has CDR1 MNHEY and CDR2 SVGEGT. CDR3 length equals 13 residues. Profiled with immunoSEQ multiplex PCR; TCRdb holds only in-frame clones, not every one. The sample consists of over 300,000 clones, 83% of them appearing once.

The TCR sequence derives from a person aged 18-65 years who received the Ad26.COV2.S COVID-19 vaccine or a placebo. This chain links TRBV6-2 or TRBV6-3 with TRBJ2-2; D gene unclear. The material was peripheral blood, obtained in a trial of Ad26.COV2.S vaccine versus placebo. CDR3 amino acids: CASSQTDTGELFF. The CDR3 DNA is TGTGCCAGCAGCCAGACTGACACCGGGGAGCTGTTTTTT.